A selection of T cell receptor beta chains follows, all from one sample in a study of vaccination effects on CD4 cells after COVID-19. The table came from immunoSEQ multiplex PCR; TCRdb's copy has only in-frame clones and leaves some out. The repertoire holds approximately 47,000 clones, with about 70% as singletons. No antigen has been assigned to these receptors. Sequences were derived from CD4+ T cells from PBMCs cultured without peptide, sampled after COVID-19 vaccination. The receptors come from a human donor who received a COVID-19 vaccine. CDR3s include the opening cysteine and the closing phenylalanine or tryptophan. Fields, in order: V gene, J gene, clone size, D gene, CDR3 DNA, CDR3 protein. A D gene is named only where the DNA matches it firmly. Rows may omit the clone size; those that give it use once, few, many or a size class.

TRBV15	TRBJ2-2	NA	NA	TGTGCCACCAGCAGCTTAAAGAACACCGGGGAGCTGTTTTTT	CATSSLKNTGELFF
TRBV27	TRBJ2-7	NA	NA	TGTGCCAGCACAAATTACGGCGAGCAGTACTTC	CASTNYGEQYF
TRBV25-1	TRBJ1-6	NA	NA	TGTGCCAGCAGGCGGGGGAATTCACCCCTCCACTTT	CASRRGNSPLHF
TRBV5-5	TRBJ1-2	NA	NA	TGTGCCAGCAACCTAAAGGGGGGCTATGGCTACACCTTC	CASNLKGGYGYTF
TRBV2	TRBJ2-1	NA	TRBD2	TGTGCCAGCACCCGGACTAGCGGGATCTATGAGCAGTTCTTC	CASTRTSGIYEQFF
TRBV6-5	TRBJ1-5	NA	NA	TGTGCCAGCAAGAGTTATTTTAACGACGGGCAGCCCCAGCATTTT	CASKSYFNDGQPQHF
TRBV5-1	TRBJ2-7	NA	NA	TGCGCCAGCAGCGAACAGCCCACCTACGAGCAGTACTTC	CASSEQPTYEQYF
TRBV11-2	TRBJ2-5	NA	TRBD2	TGTGCCAGCAGCTTTGGTTCTAGCGGGAGGGCCTGGGAGACCCAGTACTTC	CASSFGSSGRAWETQYF
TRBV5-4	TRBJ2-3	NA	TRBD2	TGTGCCAGCAGCTTTCGGGCGGGAGCGGGGGCAGATACGCAGTATTTT	CASSFRAGAGADTQYF
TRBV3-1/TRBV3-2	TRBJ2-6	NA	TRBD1	TGTGCCAGCAGGGACAGGTCCTCTGGGGCCAACGTCCTGACTTTC	CASRDRSSGANVLTF
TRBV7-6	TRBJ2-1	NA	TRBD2	TGTGCCAGCAGCTTATCCGGGACTAGCCTCGTCAATGAGCAGTTCTTC	CASSLSGTSLVNEQFF
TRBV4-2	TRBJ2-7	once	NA	TGTGCCAGCAGCCAAGAACAGGGCGGCTATTACGAGCAGTACTTC	CASSQEQGGYYEQYF
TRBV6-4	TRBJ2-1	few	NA	TGTGCCAGCAGTGAGGAGGGCTCCTACAATGAGCAGTTCTTC	CASSEEGSYNEQFF
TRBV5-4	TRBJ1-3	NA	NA	TGTGCCAGCAGCTTGGCCGGGACGGCCTCTGGAAACACCATATATTTT	CASSLAGTASGNTIYF
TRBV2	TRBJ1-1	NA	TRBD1	TGTGCCAGCAGTGAAGCGCCACAGGGGGTAAGGCGCACTGAAGCTTTCTTT	CASSEAPQGVRRTEAFF
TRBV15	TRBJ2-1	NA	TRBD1	TGTGCCACCAGAGGACATTACGGACAGGGTAACAATGAGCAGTTCTTC	CATRGHYGQGNNEQFF
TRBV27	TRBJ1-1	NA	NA	TGTGCCAGCAGTTTATCACGGAACCTTGAAGCTTTCTTT	CASSLSRNLEAFF
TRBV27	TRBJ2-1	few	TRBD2	TGTGCCAGCAGTCCACCGACTAGCGGGAGCGCTGAGCAGTTCTTC	CASSPPTSGSAEQFF
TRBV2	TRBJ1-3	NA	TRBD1	TGTGCCAGCAGGGACAGGGGAAACACCATATATTTT	CASRDRGNTIYF
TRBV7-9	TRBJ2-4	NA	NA	TGTGCCAGCAGCTTACGGGGGACCGATGCCAAAAACATTCAGTACTTC	CASSLRGTDAKNIQYF
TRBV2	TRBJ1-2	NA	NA	TGTGCCGGAGCAAAAGGGGGTAACAACTATGGCTACACCTTC	CAGAKGGNNYGYTF
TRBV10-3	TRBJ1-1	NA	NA	TGTGCCATCAGTGGGGGGGGATTCGCCAGGAACACTGAAGCTTTCTTT	CAISGGGFARNTEAFF
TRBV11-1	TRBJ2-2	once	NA	TGTGCCAGCAGCCTCCGGCGAGAGTACCAAGGGGAGCTGTTTTTT	CASSLRREYQGELFF
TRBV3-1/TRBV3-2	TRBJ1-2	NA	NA	TGTGCCAGCAGCCAACACGCCGCGCGGCTCCTGGATGGCTACACCTTC	CASSQHAARLLDGYTF
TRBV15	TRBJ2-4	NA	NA	TGTGCCACCGGCCAGGCCCGAAACATTCAGTACTTC	CATGQARNIQYF
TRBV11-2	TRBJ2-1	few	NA	TGTGCCAGCAGTTACCTACGGGGATACAATGAGCAGTTCTTC	CASSYLRGYNEQFF
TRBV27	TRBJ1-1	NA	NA	TGTGCCAGCAGTTTATCCTTTAAGATTTCACTGAACACTGAAGCTTTCTTT	CASSLSFKISLNTEAFF
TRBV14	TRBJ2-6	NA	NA	TGTGCCAGCAGCCAAGATTATCTCCGGGTCCCGTCTGGGGCCAACGTCCTGACTTTC	CASSQDYLRVPSGANVLTF